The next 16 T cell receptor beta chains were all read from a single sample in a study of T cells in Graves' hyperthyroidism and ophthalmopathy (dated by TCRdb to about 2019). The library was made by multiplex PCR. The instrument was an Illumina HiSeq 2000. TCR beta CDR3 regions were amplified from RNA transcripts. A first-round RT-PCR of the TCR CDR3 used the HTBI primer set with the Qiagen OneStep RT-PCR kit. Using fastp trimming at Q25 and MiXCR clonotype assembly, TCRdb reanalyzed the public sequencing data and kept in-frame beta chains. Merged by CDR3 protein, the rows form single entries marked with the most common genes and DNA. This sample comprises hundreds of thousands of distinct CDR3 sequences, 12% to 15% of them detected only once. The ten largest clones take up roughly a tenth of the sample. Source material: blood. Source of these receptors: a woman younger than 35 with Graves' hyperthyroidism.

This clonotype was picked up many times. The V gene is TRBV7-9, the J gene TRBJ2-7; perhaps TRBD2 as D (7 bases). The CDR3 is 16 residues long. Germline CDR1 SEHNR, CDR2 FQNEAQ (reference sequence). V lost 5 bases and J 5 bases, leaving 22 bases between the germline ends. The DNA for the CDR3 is TGTGCCAGCAGCGAGGCTAGCGGCCGGGGGCTTAACGAGCAGTACTTC. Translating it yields CASSEASGRGLNEQYF.

The CDR3 protein is CASSPQGPAANQETQYF. The CDR3 region has the DNA TGTGCCAGCAGCCCCCAGGGGCCCGCCGCCAATCAAGAGACCCAGTACTTC. This chain uses TRBV4-2 with TRBJ2-5, with a weak D call TRBD1 (6 bases). Germline CDR1 LGHNA, CDR2 YNFKEQ. This CDR3 has 17 residues. Trimming removed 4 bases from V and 2 bases from J, with 20 bases in between.

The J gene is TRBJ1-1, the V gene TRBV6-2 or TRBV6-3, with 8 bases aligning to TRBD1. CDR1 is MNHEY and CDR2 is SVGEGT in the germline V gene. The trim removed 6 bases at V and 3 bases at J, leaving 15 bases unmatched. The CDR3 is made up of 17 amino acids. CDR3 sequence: CASSSISRGRTDTEAFF. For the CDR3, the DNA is TGTGCCAGCAGCTCAATCTCCAGGGGGCGTACGGACACTGAAGCTTTCTTT.

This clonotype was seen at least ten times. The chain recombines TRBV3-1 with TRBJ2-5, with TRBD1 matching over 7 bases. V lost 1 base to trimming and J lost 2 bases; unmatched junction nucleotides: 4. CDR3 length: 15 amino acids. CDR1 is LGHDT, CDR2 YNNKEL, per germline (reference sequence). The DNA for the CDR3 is TGTGCCAGCAGCCAAGTGACAGGGCCACAAGAGACCCAGTACTTC. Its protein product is CASSQVTGPQETQYF.

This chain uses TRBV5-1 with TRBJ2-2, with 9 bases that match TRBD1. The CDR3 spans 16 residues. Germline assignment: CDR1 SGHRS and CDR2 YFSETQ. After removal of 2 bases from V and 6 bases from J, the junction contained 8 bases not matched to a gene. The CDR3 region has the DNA TGCGCCAGCAGCTTACCCACGGGACAGGGACCCGGGGAGCTGTTTTTT. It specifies CASSLPTGQGPGELFF.

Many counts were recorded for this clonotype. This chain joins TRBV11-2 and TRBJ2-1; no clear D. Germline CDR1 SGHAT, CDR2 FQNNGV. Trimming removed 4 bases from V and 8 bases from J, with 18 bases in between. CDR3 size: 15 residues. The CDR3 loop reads CASSYGLRYVDEQFF. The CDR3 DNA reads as TGTGCCAGCAGCTATGGCTTGCGGTACGTCGATGAGCAGTTCTTC.

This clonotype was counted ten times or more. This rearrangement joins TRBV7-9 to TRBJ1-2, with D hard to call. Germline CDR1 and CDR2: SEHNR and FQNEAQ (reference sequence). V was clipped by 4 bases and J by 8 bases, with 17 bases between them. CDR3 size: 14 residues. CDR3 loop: CASSYRSGVEGYTF. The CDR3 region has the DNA TGTGCCAGCAGCTACCGATCCGGGGTCGAGGGCTACACCTTC. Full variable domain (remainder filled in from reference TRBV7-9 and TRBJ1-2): DTGVSQNPRHKITKRGQNVTFRCDPISEHNRLYWYRQTLGQGPEFLTYFQNEAQLEKSRLLSDRFSAERPKGSFSTLEIQRTEQGDSAMYLCASSYRSGVEGYTFGSGTRLTVV.

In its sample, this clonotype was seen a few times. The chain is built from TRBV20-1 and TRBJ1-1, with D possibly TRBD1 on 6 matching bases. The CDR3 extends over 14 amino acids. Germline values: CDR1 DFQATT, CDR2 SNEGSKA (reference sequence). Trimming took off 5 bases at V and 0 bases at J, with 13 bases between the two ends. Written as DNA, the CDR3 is TGCAGTGCTCTGACAGGTATCATGAACACTGAAGCTTTCTTT. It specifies CSALTGIMNTEAFF.

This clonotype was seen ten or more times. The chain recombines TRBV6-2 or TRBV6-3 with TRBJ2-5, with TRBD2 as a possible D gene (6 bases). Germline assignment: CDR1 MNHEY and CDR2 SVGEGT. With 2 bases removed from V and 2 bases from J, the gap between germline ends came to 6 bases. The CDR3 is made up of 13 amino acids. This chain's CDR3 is CASSYREQETQYF. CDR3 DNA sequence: TGTGCCAGCAGTTACCGGGAGCAAGAGACCCAGTACTTC.

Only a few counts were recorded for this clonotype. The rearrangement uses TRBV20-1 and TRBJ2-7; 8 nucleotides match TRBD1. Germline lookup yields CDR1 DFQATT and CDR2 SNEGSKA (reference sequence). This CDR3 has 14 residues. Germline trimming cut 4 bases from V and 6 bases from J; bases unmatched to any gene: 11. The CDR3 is CSAIIGQGPCEQYF. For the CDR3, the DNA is TGCAGTGCTATAATCGGACAGGGTCCCTGCGAGCAGTACTTC.

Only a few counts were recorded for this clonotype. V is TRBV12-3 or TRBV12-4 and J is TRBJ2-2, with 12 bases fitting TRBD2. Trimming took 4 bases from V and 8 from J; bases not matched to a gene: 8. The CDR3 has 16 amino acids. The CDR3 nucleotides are TGTGCCAGCAGTTCCCCGACTAGCGGGAGAGCGGGGGAGCTGTTTTTT. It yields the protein CASSSPTSGRAGELFF.

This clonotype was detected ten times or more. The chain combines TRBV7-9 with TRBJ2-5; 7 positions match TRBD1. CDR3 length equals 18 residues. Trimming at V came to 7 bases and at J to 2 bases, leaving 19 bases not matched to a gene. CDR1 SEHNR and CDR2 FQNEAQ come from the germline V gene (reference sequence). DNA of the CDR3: TGTGCCAGCACCCACCAGAGAAGACAGGGAGAGGGACAAGAGACCCAGTACTTC. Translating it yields CASTHQRRQGEGQETQYF.

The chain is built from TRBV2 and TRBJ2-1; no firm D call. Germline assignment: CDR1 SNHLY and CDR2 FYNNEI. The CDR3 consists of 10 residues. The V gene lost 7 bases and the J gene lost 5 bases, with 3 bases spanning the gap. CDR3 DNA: TGTGCCAGCACAAACAATGAGCAGTTCTTC. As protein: CASTNNEQFF.

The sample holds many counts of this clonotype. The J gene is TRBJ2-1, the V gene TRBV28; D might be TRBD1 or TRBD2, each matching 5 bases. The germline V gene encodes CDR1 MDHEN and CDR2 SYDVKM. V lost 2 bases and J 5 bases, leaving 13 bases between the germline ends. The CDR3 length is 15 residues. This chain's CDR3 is CASSLVRERNNEQFF. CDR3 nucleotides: TGTGCCAGCAGTTTAGTCAGGGAGCGCAACAATGAGCAGTTCTTC.

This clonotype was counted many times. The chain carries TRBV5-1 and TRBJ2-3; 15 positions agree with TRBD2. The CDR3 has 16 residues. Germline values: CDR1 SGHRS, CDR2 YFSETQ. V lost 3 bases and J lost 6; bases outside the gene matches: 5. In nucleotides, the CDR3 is TGCGCCAGCAGCTGGACTAGCGGGAGGGCCGGGGATACGCAGTATTTT. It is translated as CASSWTSGRAGDTQYF.

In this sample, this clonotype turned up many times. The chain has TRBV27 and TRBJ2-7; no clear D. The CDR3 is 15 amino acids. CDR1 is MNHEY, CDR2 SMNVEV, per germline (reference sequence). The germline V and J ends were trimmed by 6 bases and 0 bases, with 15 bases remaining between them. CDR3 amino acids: CASSPRPESSYEQYF. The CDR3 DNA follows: TGTGCCAGCAGCCCAAGGCCGGAGAGCTCCTACGAGCAGTACTTC.